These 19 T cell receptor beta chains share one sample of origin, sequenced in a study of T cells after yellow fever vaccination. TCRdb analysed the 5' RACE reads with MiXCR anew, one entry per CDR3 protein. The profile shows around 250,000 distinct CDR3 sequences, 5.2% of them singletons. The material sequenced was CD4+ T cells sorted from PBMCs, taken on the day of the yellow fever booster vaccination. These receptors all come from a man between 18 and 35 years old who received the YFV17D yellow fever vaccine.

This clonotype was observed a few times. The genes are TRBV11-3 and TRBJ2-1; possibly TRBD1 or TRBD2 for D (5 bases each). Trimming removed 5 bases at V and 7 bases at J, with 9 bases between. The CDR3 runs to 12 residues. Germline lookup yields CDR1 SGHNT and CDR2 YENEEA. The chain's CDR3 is CASSVGENEQFF. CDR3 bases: TGTGCCAGCAGCGTAGGGGAGAATGAGCAGTTCTTC.

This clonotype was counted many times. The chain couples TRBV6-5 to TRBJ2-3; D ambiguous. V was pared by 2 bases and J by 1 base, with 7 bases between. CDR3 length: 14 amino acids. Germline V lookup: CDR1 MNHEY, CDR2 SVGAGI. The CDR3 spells CASSYDWGTDTQYF. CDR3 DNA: TGTGCCAGCAGTTACGACTGGGGCACAGATACGCAGTATTTT.

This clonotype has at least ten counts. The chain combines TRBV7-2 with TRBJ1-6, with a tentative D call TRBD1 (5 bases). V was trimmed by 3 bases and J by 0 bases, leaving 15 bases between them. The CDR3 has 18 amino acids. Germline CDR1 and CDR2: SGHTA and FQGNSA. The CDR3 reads CASSFEGPSSSYNSPLHF. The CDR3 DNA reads TGTGCCAGCAGCTTTGAGGGACCCTCGAGCTCCTATAATTCACCCCTCCACTTT.

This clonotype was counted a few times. CDR3 sequence reads: CASTRTSGNTDTQYF. CDR3 in DNA: TGTGCCAGCACAAGGACTAGCGGGAACACAGATACGCAGTATTTT. This rearrangement joins TRBV9 to TRBJ2-3; 12 bases align to TRBD2. This CDR3 is built from 15 residues. Germline V gene lookup returns CDR1 SGDLS and CDR2 YYNGEE. Unmatched junction bases numbered 4, after V lost 6 bases and J lost 2 bases.

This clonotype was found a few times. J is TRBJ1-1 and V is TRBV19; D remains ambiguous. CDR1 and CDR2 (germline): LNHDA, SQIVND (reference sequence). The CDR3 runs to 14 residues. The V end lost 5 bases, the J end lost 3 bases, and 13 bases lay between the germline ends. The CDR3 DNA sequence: TGTGCCAGTAGTCCAACGGACGGATACACTGAAGCTTTCTTT. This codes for CASSPTDGYTEAFF.

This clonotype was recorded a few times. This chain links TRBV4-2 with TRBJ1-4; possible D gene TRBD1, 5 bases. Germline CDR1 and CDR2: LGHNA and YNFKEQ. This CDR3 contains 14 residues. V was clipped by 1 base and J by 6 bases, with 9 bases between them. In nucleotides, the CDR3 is TGTGCCAGCAGCCAAGTGGGGGGTGATGAAAAACTGTTTTTT. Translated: CASSQVGGDEKLFF.

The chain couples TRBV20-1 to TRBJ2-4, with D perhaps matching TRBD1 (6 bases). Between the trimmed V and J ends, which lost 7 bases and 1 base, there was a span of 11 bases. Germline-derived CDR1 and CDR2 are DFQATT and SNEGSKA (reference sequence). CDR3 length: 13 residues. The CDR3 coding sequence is TGCAGTGGAGGGGGTCCCGCCAAAAACATTCAGTACTTC. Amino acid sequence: CSGGGPAKNIQYF.

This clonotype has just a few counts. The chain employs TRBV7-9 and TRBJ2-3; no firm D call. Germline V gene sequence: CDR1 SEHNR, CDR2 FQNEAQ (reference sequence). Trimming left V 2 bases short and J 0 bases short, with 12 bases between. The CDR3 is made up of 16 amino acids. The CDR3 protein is CASSLSQAISTDTQYF. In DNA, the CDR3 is TGTGCCAGCAGCTTATCCCAAGCGATTAGCACAGATACGCAGTATTTT.

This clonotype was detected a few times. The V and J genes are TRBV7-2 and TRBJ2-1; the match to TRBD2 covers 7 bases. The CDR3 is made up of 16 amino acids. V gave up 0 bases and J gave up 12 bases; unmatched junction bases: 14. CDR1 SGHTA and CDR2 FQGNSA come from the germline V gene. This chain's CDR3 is CASSLAFRHRGEGQFF. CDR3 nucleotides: TGTGCCAGCAGCTTAGCCTTTAGGCATCGGGGGGAGGGGCAGTTCTTC.

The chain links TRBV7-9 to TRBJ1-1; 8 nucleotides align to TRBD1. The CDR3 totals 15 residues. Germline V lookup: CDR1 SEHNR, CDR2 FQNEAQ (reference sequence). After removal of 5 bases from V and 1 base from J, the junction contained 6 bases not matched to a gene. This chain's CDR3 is CASSRGQGENTEAFF. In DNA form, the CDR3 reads TGTGCCAGCAGCCGTGGACAGGGAGAGAACACTGAAGCTTTCTTT.

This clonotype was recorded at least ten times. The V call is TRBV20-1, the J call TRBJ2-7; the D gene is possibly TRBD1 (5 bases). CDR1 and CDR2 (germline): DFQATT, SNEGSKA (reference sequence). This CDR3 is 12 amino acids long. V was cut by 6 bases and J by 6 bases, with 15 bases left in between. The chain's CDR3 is CSAVPHRLEQYF. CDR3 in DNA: TGCAGTGCCGTACCCCACAGGCTCGAGCAGTACTTC.

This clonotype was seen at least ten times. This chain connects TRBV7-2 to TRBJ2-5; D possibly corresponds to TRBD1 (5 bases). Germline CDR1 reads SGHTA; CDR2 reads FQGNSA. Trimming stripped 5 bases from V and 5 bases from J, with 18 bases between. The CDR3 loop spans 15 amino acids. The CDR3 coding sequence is TGTGCCAGCAGCCTTCAACAACCGCCAGGGGAGACCCAGTACTTC. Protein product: CASSLQQPPGETQYF.

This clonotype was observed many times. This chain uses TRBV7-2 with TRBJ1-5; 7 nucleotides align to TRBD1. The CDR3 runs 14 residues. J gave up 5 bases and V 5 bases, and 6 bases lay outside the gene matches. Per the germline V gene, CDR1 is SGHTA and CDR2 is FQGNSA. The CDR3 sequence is CASSPRGIDQPQHF. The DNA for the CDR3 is TGTGCCAGCAGCCCCAGGGGGATTGATCAGCCCCAGCATTTT.

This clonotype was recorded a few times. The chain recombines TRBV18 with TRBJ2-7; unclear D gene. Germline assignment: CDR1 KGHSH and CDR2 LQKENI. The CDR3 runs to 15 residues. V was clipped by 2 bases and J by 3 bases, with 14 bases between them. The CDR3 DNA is TGTGCCAGCTCACCAGAAGGGTTTTACCTCTACGAGCAGTACTTC. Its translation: CASSPEGFYLYEQYF.

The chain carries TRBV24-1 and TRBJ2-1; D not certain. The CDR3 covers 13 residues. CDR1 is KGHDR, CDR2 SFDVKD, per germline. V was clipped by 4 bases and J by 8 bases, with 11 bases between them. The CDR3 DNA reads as TGTGCCACCAGTGACGGGTCCCACGATGAGCAGTTCTTC. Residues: CATSDGSHDEQFF.

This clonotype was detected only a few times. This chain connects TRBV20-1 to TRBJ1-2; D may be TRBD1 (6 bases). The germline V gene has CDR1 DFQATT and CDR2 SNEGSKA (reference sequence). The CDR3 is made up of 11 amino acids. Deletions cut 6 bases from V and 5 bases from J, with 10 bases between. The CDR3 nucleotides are TGCAGTGCCTTCCAGGGGTATGGCTACACCTTC. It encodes CSAFQGYGYTF.

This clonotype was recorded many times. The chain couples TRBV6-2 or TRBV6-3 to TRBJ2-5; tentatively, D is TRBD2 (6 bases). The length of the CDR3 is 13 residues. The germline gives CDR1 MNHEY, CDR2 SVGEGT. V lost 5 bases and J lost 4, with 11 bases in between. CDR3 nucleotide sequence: TGTGCCAGCAGTCGGGACTGGAGAGAGACCCAGTACTTC. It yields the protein CASSRDWRETQYF.

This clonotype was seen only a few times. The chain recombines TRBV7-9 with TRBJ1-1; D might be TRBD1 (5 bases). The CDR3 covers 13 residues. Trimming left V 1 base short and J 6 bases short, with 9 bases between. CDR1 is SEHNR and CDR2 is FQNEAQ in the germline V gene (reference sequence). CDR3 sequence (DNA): TGTGCCAGCAGCTTAGTCGGGGGGGCTGAAGCTTTCTTT. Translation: CASSLVGGAEAFF.

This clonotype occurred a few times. The CDR3 DNA sequence: TGTGCCAGCAGACCTCCGGGACCGAGCTCCTACGAGCAGTACTTC. Amino acid sequence: CASRPPGPSSYEQYF. The chain combines TRBV7-9 with TRBJ2-7, with D perhaps matching TRBD1 or TRBD2 (5 bases each). The CDR3 loop spans 15 amino acids. Trimming removed 6 bases at V and 0 bases at J, with 15 bases between. CDR1 and CDR2 from the germline V gene are SEHNR and FQNEAQ (reference sequence).